One and the same sample provided the 21 T cell receptor beta chains below, sequenced in a study of radiotherapy plus CTLA-4 blockade in lung cancer. The repertoire was sequenced with immunoSEQ multiplex PCR; TCRdb's copy has only in-frame clones and lacks some. The data contain roughly 55,000 clones, around three quarters of them singletons. Sequenced material: peripheral blood, taken from a patient treated with radiotherapy plus ipilimumab. These receptors came from a human donor with non-small cell lung cancer whose response to radiotherapy plus ipilimumab could not be evaluated.

The V call is TRBV5-6, the J call TRBJ1-2; D unclear. This CDR3 spans 14 amino acids. Germline-derived CDR1 and CDR2 are SGHDT and YYEEEE. The V and J ends lost 3 bases and 5 bases respectively, with 14 bases between them. For the CDR3, the DNA is TGTGCCAGCAGCTCCCTAGACCTCGTATATGGCTACACCTTC. Encoded protein: CASSSLDLVYGYTF.

The chain uses TRBV7-9 and TRBJ2-1, with 7 positions matching TRBD1. This CDR3 spans 15 amino acids. The germline gives CDR1 SEHNR, CDR2 FQNEAQ (reference sequence). Trimming cost V 6 bases and J 0 bases; bases outside gene matches: 5. As DNA, the CDR3 is TGTGCCAGCAGGTCGACAGGGAACTCCTACAATGAGCAGTTCTTC. Its protein is CASRSTGNSYNEQFF.

This clone came up a few times. This rearrangement joins TRBV4-2 to TRBJ2-3; D uncertain. Germline V lookup: CDR1 LGHNA, CDR2 YNFKEQ. The CDR3 contains 16 residues. V was pared by 8 bases and J by 0 bases, with 18 bases between. The CDR3: CASGEARQRSTDTQYF. CDR3 DNA sequence: TGTGCCAGCGGAGAGGCGCGGCAGCGAAGCACAGATACGCAGTATTTT.

V is TRBV30 and J is TRBJ2-2; no firm D call. V was trimmed by 0 bases and J by 2 bases, leaving 13 bases between them. The length of the CDR3 is 16 residues. Germline V gene data show CDR1 as GTSNPN and CDR2 as SVGIG (reference sequence). CDR3 DNA sequence: TGTGCCTGGAGTGTACTATTGTCGCAAAACACCGGGGAGCTGTTTTTT. This gives the protein CAWSVLLSQNTGELFF.

The chain joins TRBV10-3 to TRBJ1-6; the D gene is possibly TRBD1 (5 bases). This CDR3 has 16 residues. Trimming took off 2 bases at V and 3 bases at J, with 11 bases between the two ends. Germline V CDR1 and CDR2: ENHRY, SYGVKD. CDR3 loop: CAISEARGDYNSPLHF. CDR3 DNA sequence: TGTGCCATCAGTGAGGCGCGGGGGGACTATAATTCACCCCTCCACTTT.

The chain joins TRBV29-1 to TRBJ2-5; D perhaps matches TRBD1 (5 bases). From germline, CDR1 is SQVTM and CDR2 ANQGSEA. CDR3 length: 11 residues. Between the trimmed V and J ends, which lost 6 bases and 4 bases, there was a span of 9 bases. The DNA of the CDR3 is TGCAGCGTACGCAGGGTAGAGACCCAGTACTTC. It codes for CSVRRVETQYF.

The V and J genes are TRBV5-1 and TRBJ2-3; 9 positions match TRBD1. With V trimmed by 2 bases and J by 4 bases, 5 bases remained unmatched. This CDR3 region has 15 residues. In germline, CDR1 is SGHRS, CDR2 YFSETQ. The CDR3 reads CASSFGGQGADTQYF. CDR3 coding DNA: TGCGCCAGCAGCTTCGGGGGACAGGGCGCAGATACGCAGTATTTT.

The chain links TRBV30 to TRBJ1-3, with D unresolved. Trimming pared 0 bases from V and 4 bases from J, leaving 13 bases between. CDR1 is GTSNPN, CDR2 SVGIG, per germline (reference sequence). This CDR3 has 15 residues. The CDR3 is CAWSVLAGFGNTIYF. The CDR3, as DNA: TGTGCCTGGAGTGTACTAGCGGGGTTCGGAAACACCATATATTTT.

The gene calls are TRBV7-3 and TRBJ2-1; 10 bases are shared with TRBD2. V lost 3 bases, J lost 8 bases, and 7 bases stayed unmatched. This CDR3 contains 15 residues. CDR1 and CDR2 from the germline V gene are SGHTA and FQGTGA. The DNA of the CDR3 is TGTGCCAGCAGCTTTTTAGCGGGAGGTGGCTATGAGCAGTTCTTC. Translated, it gives CASSFLAGGGYEQFF.

The rearrangement uses TRBV30 and TRBJ1-2, with TRBD1 matching 12 bases. Germline CDR1 reads GTSNPN; CDR2 reads SVGIG (reference sequence). Trimming cost V 7 bases and J 4 bases; bases outside gene matches: 13. The CDR3 contains 16 residues. The CDR3 nucleotides are TGTGCCTCCGACGGGACAGGGGGCGCCCAACTCTATGGCTACACCTTC. It translates to CASDGTGGAQLYGYTF.

This clone was seen a handful of times. V and J are TRBV29-1 and TRBJ1-1; 11 bases are shared with TRBD1. J lost 8 bases, V lost 7 bases, and 9 bases had no gene match. The CDR3 runs to 13 residues. Per the germline V gene, CDR1 is SQVTM and CDR2 is ANQGSEA. The CDR3 region is CSDRDRGGREAFF. The CDR3 region has the DNA TGCAGCGACCGGGACAGGGGGGGAAGGGAAGCTTTCTTT.

The rearrangement uses TRBV7-9 and TRBJ1-5; no reliable D call. V lost 3 bases, J lost 4 bases, and 13 bases lay in between. The germline V gene encodes CDR1 SEHNR and CDR2 FQNEAQ (reference sequence). This CDR3 has 15 amino acids. CDR3 protein: CASSFGGNNNQPQHF. CDR3 in DNA: TGTGCCAGCAGCTTTGGAGGGAACAATAATCAGCCCCAGCATTTT.

V and J are TRBV9 and TRBJ2-7; unclear D gene. V lost 3 bases and J 2 bases, leaving 21 bases between the germline ends. Germline lookup yields CDR1 SGDLS and CDR2 YYNGEE. The CDR3 runs to 17 residues. CDR3 coding DNA: TGTGCCAGCAGCGCTGACCCAGAGGTAAAAACTACCTACGAGCAGTACTTC. Translating it yields CASSADPEVKTTYEQYF.

The rearrangement links TRBV6-6 to TRBJ1-1; D gene unclear. This CDR3 has 12 residues. Trimming stripped 7 bases from V and 4 bases from J, with 10 bases between. From germline, CDR1 is MNHNY and CDR2 SVGAGI (reference sequence). The CDR3 region has the DNA TGTGCCAGCACCCGAGATGGCACTGAAGCTTTCTTT. Its translation: CASTRDGTEAFF.

The chain is built from TRBV27 and TRBJ2-7; tentatively, D is TRBD2 (6 bases). V lost 4 bases to trimming and J lost 4 bases, with 17 bases between them. CDR3 length equals 15 residues. Per the germline V gene, CDR1 is MNHEY and CDR2 is SMNVEV (reference sequence). The CDR3 region is CASSWVAATGYEQYF. For the CDR3, the DNA is TGTGCCAGCAGTTGGGTAGCGGCTACGGGGTACGAGCAGTACTTC.

V usage is TRBV10-3 and J usage is TRBJ2-3, with D perhaps TRBD2 (7 bases). The CDR3 sequence is 14 residues long. Germline CDR1 and CDR2: ENHRY and SYGVKD. Trimming took off 8 bases at V and 0 bases at J, with 12 bases between the two ends. Here the CDR3 DNA reads TGTGCCATCGCGGGGGCGGTTAGCACAGATACGCAGTATTTT. Its translation: CAIAGAVSTDTQYF.

This clone has just a few counts. The chain employs TRBV10-3 and TRBJ2-5, with D possibly being TRBD1 (7 bases). The ends were cut back, 10 bases at V and 2 bases at J, with 11 bases in the middle. CDR3 length equals 12 residues. Germline assignment: CDR1 ENHRY and CDR2 SYGVKD. CDR3 sequence (DNA): TGTGCCAGCGGGACAGTACAAGAGACCCAGTACTTC. This gives the protein CASGTVQETQYF.

V is TRBV11-3 and J is TRBJ2-2; TRBD2 aligns across 11 bases. V lost 6 bases, J lost 1 base, and 7 bases stayed unmatched. There are 17 residues in the CDR3. The V gene's germline CDR1 is SGHNT and CDR2 YENEEA. This chain's CDR3 is CASSSTGTSGNTGELFF. CDR3 nucleotides: TGTGCCAGCAGTTCAACTGGGACTAGCGGGAACACCGGGGAGCTGTTTTTT.

This clone occurred once. The rearrangement joins TRBV9 to TRBJ1-3, with TRBD1 matching over 9 bases. Per germline, CDR1 SGDLS and CDR2 YYNGEE. V trimming: 6 bases; J trimming: 4 bases; junction bases outside the gene matches: 2. This CDR3 region has 13 residues. CDR3 bases: TGTGCCAGCAAGGGACAGGGCGGAAACACCATATATTTT. It yields the protein CASKGQGGNTIYF.

The rearrangement links TRBV6-6 to TRBJ1-3, with 10 bases matching TRBD1. CDR3 length: 16 amino acids. The V gene end was trimmed by 5 bases and the J gene end by 2 bases; junction bases not matched to a gene: 6. The germline V gene encodes CDR1 MNHNY and CDR2 SVGAGI (reference sequence). In DNA form, the CDR3 reads TGTGCCAGCAGTCTCCGGGACAGGGGTCCTGGAAACACCATATATTTT. This codes for CASSLRDRGPGNTIYF.

J is TRBJ2-1 and V is TRBV2, with unresolved D. V was cut by 3 bases and J by 4 bases, with 7 bases left in between. Germline loops: CDR1 SNHLY, CDR2 FYNNEI. CDR3 length: 13 amino acids. The DNA for the CDR3 is TGTGCCAGCAGTGATTTCCAGTACAATGAGCAGTTCTTC. Its protein product is CASSDFQYNEQFF.